This T cell receptor (beta chain) was observed in a study of CD8 T cells in ankylosing spondylitis. The V gene's germline CDR1 is SGDLS and CDR2 YYNGEE. This CDR3 is built from 12 residues. V shed 0 bases and J shed 1 base, with 1 base lying between them. TCRdb re-called the 5' RACE reads with MiXCR, one entry per CDR3 protein. This sample yields some 25,000 distinct CDR3 sequences, of which just over 2.5% are seen a single time; around 7.7% belongs to the top ten. This clonotype came up many times. The sequence came from a female donor with ankylosing spondylitis or in good health (not recorded which). The chain uses TRBV9 and TRBJ1-1; D ambiguous. Sequenced material: blood, either unsorted or a sorted T cell fraction (not recorded which). The CDR3 spells CASSVENTEAFF. The CDR3 DNA sequence: TGTGCCAGCAGCGTAGAGAACACTGAAGCTTTCTTT.